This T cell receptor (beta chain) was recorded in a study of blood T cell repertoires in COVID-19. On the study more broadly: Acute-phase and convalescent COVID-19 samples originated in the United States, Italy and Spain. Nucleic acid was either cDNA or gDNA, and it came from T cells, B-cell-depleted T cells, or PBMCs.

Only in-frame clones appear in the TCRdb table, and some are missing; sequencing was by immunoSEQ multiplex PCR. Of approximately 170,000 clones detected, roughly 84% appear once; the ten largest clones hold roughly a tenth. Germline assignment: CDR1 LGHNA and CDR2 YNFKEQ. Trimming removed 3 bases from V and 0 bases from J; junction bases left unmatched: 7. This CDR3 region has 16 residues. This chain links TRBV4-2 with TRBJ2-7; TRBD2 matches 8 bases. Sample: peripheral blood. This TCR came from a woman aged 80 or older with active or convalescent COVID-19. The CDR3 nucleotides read TGTGCCAGCAGCCAGGATTCCGGGACTAGCTCCTACGAGCAGTACTTC. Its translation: CASSQDSGTSSYEQYF.